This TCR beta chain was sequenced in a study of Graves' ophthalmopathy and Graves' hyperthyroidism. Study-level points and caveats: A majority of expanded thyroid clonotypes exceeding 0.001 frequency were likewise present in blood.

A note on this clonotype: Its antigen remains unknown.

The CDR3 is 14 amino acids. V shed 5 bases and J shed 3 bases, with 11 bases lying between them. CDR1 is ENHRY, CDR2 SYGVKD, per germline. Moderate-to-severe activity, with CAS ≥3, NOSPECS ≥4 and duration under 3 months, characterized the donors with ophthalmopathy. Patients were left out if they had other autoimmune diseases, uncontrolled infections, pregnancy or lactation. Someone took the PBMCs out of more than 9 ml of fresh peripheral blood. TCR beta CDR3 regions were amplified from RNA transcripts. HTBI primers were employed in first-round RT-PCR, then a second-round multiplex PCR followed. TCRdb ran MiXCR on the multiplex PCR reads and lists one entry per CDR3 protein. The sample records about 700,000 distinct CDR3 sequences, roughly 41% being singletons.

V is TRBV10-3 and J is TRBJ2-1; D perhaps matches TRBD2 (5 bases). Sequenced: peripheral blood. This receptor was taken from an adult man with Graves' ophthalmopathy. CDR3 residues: CAISRPGSYNEQFF. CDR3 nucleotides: TGTGCCATCAGTCGACCGGGGAGCTACAATGAGCAGTTCTTC.